These 21 T cell receptor beta chains came from one sample sequenced in a study of control samples from healthy donors and cancer patients. Assay: immunoSEQ multiplex PCR; the TCRdb copy retains only in-frame clones and omits some. The sample consists of approximately 150,000 clones, nearly 96% of them appearing once. The sequenced sample was blood. Every receptor here comes from a young woman in good health.

This clone was observed once. The chain carries TRBV2 and TRBJ2-5; the D is unclear. Germline-derived CDR1 and CDR2 are SNHLY and FYNNEI. V lost 6 bases and J lost 5, with 13 bases in between. CDR3 length: 13 amino acids. DNA of the CDR3: TGTGCCAGCAGGAAGGGTGGGCGGGAGACCCAGTACTTC. Its translation is CASRKGGRETQYF.

The chain links TRBV6-1 to TRBJ2-1; D unresolved. V was clipped by 1 base and J by 0 bases, with 7 bases between them. This CDR3 has 15 amino acids. Germline CDR1 and CDR2: MNHNS and SASEGT. This CDR3 is CASSEGGHSYNEQFF. The CDR3, as DNA: TGTGCCAGCAGTGAAGGTGGTCACTCCTACAATGAGCAGTTCTTC.

The rearrangement joins TRBV5-1 to TRBJ2-3; D remains unclear. The CDR3 has 13 amino acids. V lost 4 bases and J 2 bases, leaving 8 bases between the germline ends. Germline V gives CDR1 SGHRS, CDR2 YFSETQ. The CDR3 loop reads CASSRKYTDTQYF. The DNA for the CDR3 is TGCGCCAGCAGCCGAAAATACACAGATACGCAGTATTTT.

Regarding this clone: The sample contains more than one DNA sequence encoding this CDR3. This chain uses TRBV9 with TRBJ1-2; unclear D gene. The V gene's germline CDR1 is SGDLS and CDR2 YYNGEE. Trimming took 0 bases from V and 1 from J, leaving 4 bases between them. CDR3 length: 13 residues. The CDR3 here is CASSVDRNYGYTF. CDR3 DNA: TGTGCCAGCAGCGTAGACCGTAACTATGGCTACACCTTC.

The chain links TRBV6-1 to TRBJ2-7, with 8 nucleotides matching TRBD2. The CDR3 has 20 residues. The J segment lost 7 bases and the V segment lost 2 bases, leaving 25 bases of the junction unmatched. CDR1 and CDR2 from the germline V gene are MNHNS and SASEGT. This chain's CDR3 is CASSESAGPGLSGRAGEQYF. The DNA for the CDR3 is TGTGCCAGCAGTGAAAGTGCGGGCCCGGGATTGTCCGGGAGGGCGGGGGAGCAGTACTTC.

V gene TRBV11-3 combines with J gene TRBJ2-3; TRBD2 matches at 11 bases. V dropped 6 bases and J dropped 0; count of bases not matched to a gene: 5. Germline V gene data show CDR1 as SGHNT and CDR2 as YENEEA. The CDR3 contains 16 residues. CDR3 sequence reads: CASSHRTSGSTDTQYF. The CDR3 DNA reads TGTGCCAGCAGTCATAGGACTAGCGGGAGCACAGATACGCAGTATTTT.

This sequence joins TRBV30 and TRBJ2-7, with no clear D. The CDR3 runs to 11 residues. V was clipped by 4 bases and J by 2 bases, with 6 bases between them. Germline CDR1 and CDR2: GTSNPN and SVGIG (reference sequence). The chain's CDR3 is CAWKGPYEQYF. The DNA of the CDR3 is TGTGCCTGGAAGGGTCCCTACGAGCAGTACTTC. Full variable domain (rest looked up from reference TRBV30 and TRBJ2-7): SQTIHQWPATLVQPVGSPLSLECTVEGTSNPNLYWYRQAAGRGLQLLFYSVGIGQISSEVPQNLSASRPQDRQFILSSKKLLLSDSGFYLCAWKGPYEQYFGPGTRLTVT.

This sequence joins TRBV27 and TRBJ2-4, with D possibly matching TRBD1 (6 bases). This CDR3 contains 13 residues. The ends were cut back, 5 bases at V and 7 bases at J, with 12 bases in the middle. Germline assignment: CDR1 MNHEY and CDR2 SMNVEV (reference sequence). CDR3 protein: CASSGTQGNIQYF. In DNA, the CDR3 is TGTGCCAGCAGTGGAACACAGGGTAACATTCAGTACTTC.

This clone came up a few times. The genes are TRBV4-2 and TRBJ1-2; no clear D gene. CDR1 is LGHNA, CDR2 YNFKEQ, per germline. Trimming pared 4 bases from V and 4 bases from J, leaving 16 bases between. The CDR3 covers 15 residues. The CDR3 loop reads CASSPIDPGIYGYTF. CDR3 nucleotides: TGTGCCAGCAGCCCTATTGATCCGGGGATCTATGGCTACACCTTC.

This clone was detected only once. The V and J genes are TRBV19 and TRBJ2-1; 8 nucleotides match TRBD1. V lost 10 bases, J lost 7 bases, and 12 bases stayed unmatched. The CDR3 sequence is 14 residues long. CDR1 and CDR2 from the germline V gene are LNHDA and SQIVND (reference sequence). CDR3 in amino acids: CATERTGKDNEQFF. DNA of the CDR3: TGTGCCACCGAAAGGACAGGGAAGGATAATGAGCAGTTCTTC.

The chain is built from TRBV19 and TRBJ2-3; TRBD1 matches 9 bases. The V segment lost 5 bases and the J segment 5 bases; nucleotides outside the gene matches: 5. The germline V gene encodes CDR1 LNHDA and CDR2 SQIVND (reference sequence). The CDR3 covers 14 residues. The CDR3 bases are TGTGCCAGTAGTGTGGGACAGGGTAGAGATACGCAGTATTTT. Translating it yields CASSVGQGRDTQYF.

The chain is built from TRBV6-5 and TRBJ2-7, with D tentatively TRBD1 or TRBD2 (6 bases each). Per germline, CDR1 MNHEY and CDR2 SVGAGI. This CDR3 has 14 amino acids. The V end lost 6 bases, the J end lost 4 bases, and 16 bases lay between the germline ends. CDR3 bases: TGTGCCAGCAGCCGGGGGCAGGGCCCTTACGAGCAGTACTTC. This encodes CASSRGQGPYEQYF.

The rearrangement joins TRBV12-3 or TRBV12-4 to TRBJ1-1; D not resolved. The CDR3 runs 11 residues. The V end was cut by 6 bases, the J end by 10 bases, with 12 bases between. The CDR3 DNA reads TGTGCCAGCAGCGGGCCTTCCGGAGCTTTCTTT. Amino acids: CASSGPSGAFF.

The V gene is TRBV9, the J gene TRBJ2-1; 13 bases are a match to TRBD2. Trimming took 1 base from V and 7 from J; bases not matched to a gene: 2. The CDR3 covers 15 residues. CDR1 is SGDLS, CDR2 YYNGEE, per germline. CDR3 in amino acids: CASSVTSGGANEQFF. CDR3 DNA: TGTGCCAGCAGCGTAACTAGCGGGGGGGCGAATGAGCAGTTCTTC.

The CDR3 reads CASQFGTHNTGELFF. As DNA, the CDR3 is TGCGCCAGTCAATTCGGGACACACAACACCGGGGAGCTGTTTTTT. The V and J genes are TRBV5-1 and TRBJ2-2; TRBD1 might be the D (6 bases). Germline lookup yields CDR1 SGHRS and CDR2 YFSETQ. Trimming removed 8 bases from V and 2 bases from J, with 16 bases in between. This CDR3 spans 15 amino acids.

This rearrangement joins TRBV3-1 (or the pseudogene TRBV3-2) to TRBJ1-3; no clear D. CDR3 length: 16 amino acids. The V gene's germline CDR1 is LGHDT and CDR2 YNNKEL (reference sequence). Trimming stripped 3 bases from V and 0 bases from J, with 12 bases between. The CDR3 is CASSHPGGSSGNTIYF. The CDR3 region has the DNA TGTGCCAGCAGCCATCCCGGAGGGAGCTCTGGAAACACCATATATTTT.

This rearrangement joins TRBV7-9 to TRBJ2-7; D remains unclear. This CDR3 has 12 amino acids. Trimming left V 3 bases short and J 4 bases short, with 7 bases between. Per germline, CDR1 SEHNR and CDR2 FQNEAQ (reference sequence). CDR3 sequence (DNA): TGTGCCAGCAGCTTTTCCGCTTACGAGCAGTACTTC. It yields the protein CASSFSAYEQYF.

This chain joins TRBV5-6 and TRBJ2-2, with D possibly being TRBD1 (5 bases). V lost 4 bases to trimming and J lost 6 bases, with 10 bases between them. The CDR3 sequence is 13 residues long. Germline V gene lookup returns CDR1 SGHDT and CDR2 YYEEEE. The CDR3 is CASSAGFAGELFF. DNA of the CDR3: TGTGCCAGCAGCGCAGGGTTTGCCGGGGAGCTGTTTTTT.

This clone was recorded once. The V call is TRBV6-2 or TRBV6-3, the J call TRBJ1-5, with TRBD1 as a possible D gene (6 bases). V was cut by 5 bases and J by 1 base, with 12 bases left in between. Germline V lookup: CDR1 MNHEY, CDR2 SVGEGT. This CDR3 contains 15 residues. In nucleotides, the CDR3 is TGTGCCAGCAGTGATCTGGGACAAAGCAATCAGCCCCAGCATTTT. Translation gives CASSDLGQSNQPQHF.

The rearrangement joins TRBV3-1 (or the pseudogene TRBV3-2) to TRBJ1-1; D perhaps matches TRBD1 (5 bases). The CDR3 has 14 amino acids. V dropped 6 bases and J dropped 4 bases, with 15 bases sitting between them. CDR1 LGHDT and CDR2 YNNKEL come from the germline V gene (reference sequence). CDR3 nucleotide sequence: TGTGCCAGCAGATCTCAGGGTCGGGGCACTGAAGCTTTCTTT. This translates into CASRSQGRGTEAFF.

The chain uses TRBV19 and TRBJ1-4; tentative D call: TRBD1 (6 bases). Germline assignment: CDR1 LNHDA and CDR2 SQIVND (reference sequence). The CDR3 loop spans 15 amino acids. The V gene lost 4 bases and the J gene lost 3 bases, with 12 bases spanning the gap. The CDR3 reads CASSNRAGSNEKLFF. For the CDR3, the DNA is TGTGCCAGTAGTAACAGGGCCGGATCTAATGAAAAACTGTTTTTT.